Listed here is a single T cell receptor (beta chain). The target antigen is unknown. Germline V gives CDR1 SGHDT, CDR2 YYEEEE. There are 17 residues in the CDR3. The V segment lost 2 bases and the J segment 3 bases; nucleotides outside the gene matches: 8. This specimen belongs to a study of T cell responses to AZD1222 COVID-19 vaccine. Overall study results and limits: Among vaccine-associated CD4 TCRs, coverage spanned spike, with dominance at 160-218 and 743-854.

Measured with immunoSEQ multiplex PCR; TCRdb has only the in-frame clones, and not every one. The data contain approximately 67,000 clones, 80% to 85% of them seen just once; the ten biggest clones take up 21%. V is TRBV5-6 and J is TRBJ2-1, with 10 bases that match TRBD2. Source: peripheral blood, taken on day 0 of AZD1222 vaccination. The receptor comes from an adult in good health. CDR3 DNA: TGTGCCAGCAGCTTAATACAAACTAGCGGGGTCTACAATGAGCAGTTCTTC. Translation gives CASSLIQTSGVYNEQFF. Drawing the rest from reference TRBV5-6 and TRBJ2-1, the complete variable domain is DAGVTQSPTHLIKTRGQQVTLRCSPKSGHDTVSWYQQALGQGPQFIFQYYEEEERQRGNFPDRFSGHQFPNYSSELNVNALLLGDSALYLCASSLIQTSGVYNEQFFGPGTRLTVL.